This T cell receptor (beta chain) comes out of a study of OX40 agonist ivuxolimab in advanced cancers. About the study as a whole: Ivuxolimab was a fully human IgG2 agonistic monoclonal antibody targeting the costimulatory receptor OX40 (CD134). Intravenous ivuxolimab was administered to patients every 2 weeks at six dose levels: 0.01, 0.1, 0.3, 1.5, 3 and 10 mg/kg. Three dose-escalation patients achieved partial responses, one with hepatocellular carcinoma and two with cutaneous melanoma. Prior anti-PD-1, anti-PD-L1 or anti-CTLA-4 therapy was permitted, and 35% to 40% of dose-escalation patients had received checkpoint inhibitors. Of the approximately 50 dose-escalation patients, hepatocellular carcinoma was present in about 20, melanoma in roughly 15, renal cell carcinoma in 9 and head and neck cancer in 9. In the dose-escalation cohort, 82.7% of patients were male, and the mean age was roughly 60 years, with a range of roughly 23 to 85. The monotherapy dose-escalation portion (N of about 52 patients) of the phase I ivuxolimab trial is reported in the paper. Peripheral TCRbeta sequencing aimed to test whether ivuxolimab altered TCR sequence diversity and caused clonal T-cell expansion. The paper as a whole reports these results and caveats: The antigen specificity of the clonally expanded peripheral T cells was not determined. In partial responders in the 0.1-3.0 mg/kg groups, normalized peripheral clonal expansion was found to be among the lowest, especially among CD8+ T cells. On average, CD8+ T cells showed more expanded clones than CD4+ T cells after ivuxolimab. At doses of 0.1 to 3.0 mg/kg, clonal expansion of both CD4+ and CD8+ T cells in blood was seen between baseline and week 6. Low levels of normalized T-cell clonal expansion were also seen in some patients who did not respond.

To sequence the TCRbeta CDR3 region, genomic DNA was isolated from the sorted cells. The immunoSEQ Assay was used to sequence the TCRbeta CDR3 regions. Not all clones reach the TCRdb copy of this immuneACCESS table, which keeps in-frame sequences only. Checked studies attribute under half of the gap to unresolved V genes and leave the rest unexplained. For this sample there are about 48,000 clones; about 81% appear just once. In total, the top ten clones hold about 7.2% of the sample. Via the germline V gene, CDR1 is SNHLY and CDR2 FYNNEI. Inclusive of the bounding cysteine and phenylalanine, the CDR3 is 13 residues long. Only the CDR3 region is kept as DNA, spanning 39 bases read in frame from base 1. The junction carries 10 bases between V and J, which are trimmed by 7 bases and 0 bases respectively. The trial excluded patients who had a history of autoimmune disease or who were on systemic immunosuppression. Peripheral blood for TCR sequencing was drawn from every dose cohort at baseline, at cycle 4 day 1 and at cycle 7 day 1. The samples were taken from a phase I, first-in-human, multicenter, open-label dose-escalation trial of ivuxolimab. The trial enrolled adults with locally advanced or metastatic head and neck squamous cell, hepatocellular, melanoma or renal cell carcinoma. Before TCR sequencing, CD4+ T cells and CD8+ T cells from peripheral blood were sorted into separate populations.

A remark on this clone: Its antigen is still unknown. Within one base of it there is no much larger clone, and no base qualities were kept. The same CDR3 is also encoded by other DNA sequences in this sample.

The sample was CD4+ or CD8+ T cells sorted from blood, taken in a trial of the OX40 agonist ivuxolimab. The rearranged segments are TRBV2 and TRBJ2-7; the D gene remains uncertain. This receptor was identified in an adult with an advanced solid tumor such as melanoma, head and neck, liver or kidney cancer. The nucleotides read TGTGCCAGCATTTCGGGTATCTCCTACGAGCAGTACTTC. This encodes CASISGISYEQYF.